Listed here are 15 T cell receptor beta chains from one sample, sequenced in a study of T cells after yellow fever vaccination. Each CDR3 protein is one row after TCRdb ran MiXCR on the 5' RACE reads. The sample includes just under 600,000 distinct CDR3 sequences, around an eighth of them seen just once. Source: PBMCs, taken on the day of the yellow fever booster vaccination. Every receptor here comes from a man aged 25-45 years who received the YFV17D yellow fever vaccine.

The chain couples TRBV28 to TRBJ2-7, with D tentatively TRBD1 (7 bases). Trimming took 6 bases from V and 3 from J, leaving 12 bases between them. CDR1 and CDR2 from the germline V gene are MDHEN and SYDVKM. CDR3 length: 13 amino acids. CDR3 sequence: CASREGQIYEQYF. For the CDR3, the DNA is TGTGCCAGCAGGGAGGGACAGATCTACGAGCAGTACTTC.

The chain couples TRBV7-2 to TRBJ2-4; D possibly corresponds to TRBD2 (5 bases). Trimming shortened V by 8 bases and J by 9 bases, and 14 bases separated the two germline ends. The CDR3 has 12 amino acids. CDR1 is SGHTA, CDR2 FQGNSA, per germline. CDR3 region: CASGPGLGIQYF. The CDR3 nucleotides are TGTGCCAGCGGCCCTGGACTGGGCATTCAGTACTTC.

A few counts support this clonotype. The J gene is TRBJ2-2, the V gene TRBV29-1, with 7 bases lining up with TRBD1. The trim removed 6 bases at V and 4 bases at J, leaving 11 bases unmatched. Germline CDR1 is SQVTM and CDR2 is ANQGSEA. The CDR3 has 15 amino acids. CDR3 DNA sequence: TGCAGCGTGTTAGACAGGGCTTCGGGCACCGGGGAGCTGTTTTTT. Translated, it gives CSVLDRASGTGELFF.

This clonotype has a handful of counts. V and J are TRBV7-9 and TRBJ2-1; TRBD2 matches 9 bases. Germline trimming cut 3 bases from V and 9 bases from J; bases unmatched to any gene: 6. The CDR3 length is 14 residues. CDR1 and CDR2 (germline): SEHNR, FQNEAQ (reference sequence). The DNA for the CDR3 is TGTGCCAGCAGCTTGGAACTAGCGGGCTTTGAGCAGTTCTTC. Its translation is CASSLELAGFEQFF.

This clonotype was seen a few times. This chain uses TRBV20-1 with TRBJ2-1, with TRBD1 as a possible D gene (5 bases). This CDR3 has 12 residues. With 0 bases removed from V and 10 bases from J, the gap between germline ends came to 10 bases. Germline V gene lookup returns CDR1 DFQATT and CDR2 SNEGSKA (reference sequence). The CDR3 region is CSAREPPGEQFF. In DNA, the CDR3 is TGCAGTGCTAGAGAACCACCAGGGGAGCAGTTCTTC.

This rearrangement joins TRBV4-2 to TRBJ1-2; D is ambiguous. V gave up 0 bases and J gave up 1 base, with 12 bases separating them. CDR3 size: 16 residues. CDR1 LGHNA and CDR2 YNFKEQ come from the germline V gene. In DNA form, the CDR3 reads TGTGCCAGCAGCCAAGATCCTTGGACTTTTAACTATGGCTACACCTTC. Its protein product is CASSQDPWTFNYGYTF.

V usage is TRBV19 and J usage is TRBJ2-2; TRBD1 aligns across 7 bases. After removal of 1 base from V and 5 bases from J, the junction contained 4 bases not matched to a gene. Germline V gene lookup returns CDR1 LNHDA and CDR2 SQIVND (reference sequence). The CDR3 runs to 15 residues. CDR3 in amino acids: CASSIVLQGTGELFF. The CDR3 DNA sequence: TGTGCCAGTAGTATAGTTTTACAGGGGACCGGGGAGCTGTTTTTT.

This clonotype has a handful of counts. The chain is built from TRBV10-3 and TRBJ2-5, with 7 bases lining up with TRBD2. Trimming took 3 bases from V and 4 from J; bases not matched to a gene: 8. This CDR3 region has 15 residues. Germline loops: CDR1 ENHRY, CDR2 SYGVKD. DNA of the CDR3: TGTGCCATCAGTGAATCGTGGGAGGGTGGAGAGACCCAGTACTTC. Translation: CAISESWEGGETQYF.

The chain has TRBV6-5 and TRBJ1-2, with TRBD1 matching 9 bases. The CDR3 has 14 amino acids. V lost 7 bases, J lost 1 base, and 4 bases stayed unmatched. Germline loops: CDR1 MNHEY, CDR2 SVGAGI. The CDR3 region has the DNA TGTGCCAGCAACCGGGACAGGGATAACTATGGCTACACCTTC. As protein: CASNRDRDNYGYTF.

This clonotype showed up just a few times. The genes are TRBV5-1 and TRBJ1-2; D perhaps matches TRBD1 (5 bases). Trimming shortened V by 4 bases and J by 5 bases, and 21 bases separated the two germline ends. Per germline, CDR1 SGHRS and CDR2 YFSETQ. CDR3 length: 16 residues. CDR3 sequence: CASSDDPGRRRYGYTF. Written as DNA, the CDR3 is TGCGCCAGCAGCGATGACCCGGGACGGAGACGGTATGGCTACACCTTC.

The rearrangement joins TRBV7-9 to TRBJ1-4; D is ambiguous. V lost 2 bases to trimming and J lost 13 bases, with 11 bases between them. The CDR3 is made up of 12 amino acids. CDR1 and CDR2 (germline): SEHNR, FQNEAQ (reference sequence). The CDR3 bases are TGTGCCAGCAGCTTATTTAGTCGGGGACTGTTTTTT. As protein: CASSLFSRGLFF.

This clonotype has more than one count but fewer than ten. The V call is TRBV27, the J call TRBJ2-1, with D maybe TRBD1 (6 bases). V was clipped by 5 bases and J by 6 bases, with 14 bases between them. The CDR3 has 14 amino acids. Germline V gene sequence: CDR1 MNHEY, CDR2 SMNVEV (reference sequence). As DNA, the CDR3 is TGTGCCAGCAGTCTGACGGACAGCTTCAATGAGCAGTTCTTC. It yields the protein CASSLTDSFNEQFF.

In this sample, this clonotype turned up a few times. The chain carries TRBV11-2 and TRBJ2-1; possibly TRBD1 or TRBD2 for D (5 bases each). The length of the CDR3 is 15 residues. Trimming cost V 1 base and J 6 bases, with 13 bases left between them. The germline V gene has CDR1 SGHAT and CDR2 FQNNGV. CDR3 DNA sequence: TGTGCCAGCAGCTTAGCCCTCCGAGGGGTCAATGAGCAGTTCTTC. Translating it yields CASSLALRGVNEQFF. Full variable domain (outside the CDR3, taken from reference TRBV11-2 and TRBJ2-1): EAGVAQSPRYKIIEKRQSVAFWCNPISGHATLYWYQQILGQGPKLLIQFQNNGVVDDSQLPKDRFSAERLKGVDSTLKIQPAKLEDSAVYLCASSLALRGVNEQFFGPGTRLTVL.

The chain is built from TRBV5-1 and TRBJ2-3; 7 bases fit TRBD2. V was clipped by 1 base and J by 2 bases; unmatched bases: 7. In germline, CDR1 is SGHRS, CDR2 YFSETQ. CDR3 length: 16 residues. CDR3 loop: CASSLIKGGNTDTQYF. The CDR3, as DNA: TGCGCCAGCAGCTTGATCAAGGGAGGGAACACAGATACGCAGTATTTT.

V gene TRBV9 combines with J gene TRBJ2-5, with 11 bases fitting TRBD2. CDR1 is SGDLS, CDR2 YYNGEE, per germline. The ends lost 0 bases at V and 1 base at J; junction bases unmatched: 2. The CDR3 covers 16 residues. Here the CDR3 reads CASSVELAGGQETQYF. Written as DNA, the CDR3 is TGTGCCAGCAGCGTAGAGCTAGCGGGAGGCCAAGAGACCCAGTACTTC.